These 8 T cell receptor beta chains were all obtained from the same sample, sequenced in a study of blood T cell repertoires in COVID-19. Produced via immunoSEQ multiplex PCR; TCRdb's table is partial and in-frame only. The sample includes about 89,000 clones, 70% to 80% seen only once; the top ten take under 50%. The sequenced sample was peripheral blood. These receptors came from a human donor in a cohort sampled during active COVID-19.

This CDR3 is CASSQGNEQFF. The CDR3 DNA is TGCGCCAGCAGTCAGGGCAATGAGCAGTTCTTC. The V gene is TRBV10-2, the J gene TRBJ2-1, with D tentatively TRBD1 (5 bases). Germline V gene lookup returns CDR1 WSHSY and CDR2 SAAADI. Trimming removed 5 bases from V and 6 bases from J, with 5 bases in between. This CDR3 spans 11 amino acids.

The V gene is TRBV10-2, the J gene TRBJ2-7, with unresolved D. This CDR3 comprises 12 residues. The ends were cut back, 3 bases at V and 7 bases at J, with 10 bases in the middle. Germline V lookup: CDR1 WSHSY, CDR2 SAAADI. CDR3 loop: CASSDQLSEQYF. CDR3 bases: TGCGCCAGCAGTGATCAACTTTCGGAGCAGTACTTC.

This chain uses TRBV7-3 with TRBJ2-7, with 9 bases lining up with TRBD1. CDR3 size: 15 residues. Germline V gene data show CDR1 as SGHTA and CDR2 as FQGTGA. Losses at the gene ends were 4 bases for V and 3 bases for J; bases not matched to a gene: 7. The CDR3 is CASSSTGQGNYEQYF. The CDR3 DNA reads TGTGCCAGCAGCTCCACCGGACAGGGGAACTACGAGCAGTACTTC.

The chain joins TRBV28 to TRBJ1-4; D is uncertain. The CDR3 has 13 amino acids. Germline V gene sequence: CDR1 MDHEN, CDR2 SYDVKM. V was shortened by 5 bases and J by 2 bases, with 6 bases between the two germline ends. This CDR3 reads CASSLSTNEKLFF. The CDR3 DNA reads TGTGCCAGCAGTCTAAGCACTAATGAAAAACTGTTTTTT.

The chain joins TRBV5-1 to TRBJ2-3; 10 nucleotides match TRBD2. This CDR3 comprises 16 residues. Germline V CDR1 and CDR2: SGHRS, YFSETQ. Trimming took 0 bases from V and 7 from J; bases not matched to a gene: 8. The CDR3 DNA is TGCGCCAGCAGCTTGGAAAGCGGGGGGGGGCGATATACGCAGTATTTT. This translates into CASSLESGGGRYTQYF.

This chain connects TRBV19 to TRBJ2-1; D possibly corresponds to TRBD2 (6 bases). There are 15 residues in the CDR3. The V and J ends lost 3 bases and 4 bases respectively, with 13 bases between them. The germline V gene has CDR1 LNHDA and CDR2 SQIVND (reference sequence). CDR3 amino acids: CASSISSGPYNEQFF. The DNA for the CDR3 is TGTGCCAGTAGTATCTCCAGCGGGCCATACAATGAGCAGTTCTTC.

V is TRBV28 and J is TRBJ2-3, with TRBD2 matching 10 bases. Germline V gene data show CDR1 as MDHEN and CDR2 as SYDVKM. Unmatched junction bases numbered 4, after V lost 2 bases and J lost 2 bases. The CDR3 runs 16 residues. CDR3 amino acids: CASSLSLAGATDTQYF. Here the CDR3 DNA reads TGTGCCAGCAGTTTAAGCCTAGCGGGGGCCACAGATACGCAGTATTTT.

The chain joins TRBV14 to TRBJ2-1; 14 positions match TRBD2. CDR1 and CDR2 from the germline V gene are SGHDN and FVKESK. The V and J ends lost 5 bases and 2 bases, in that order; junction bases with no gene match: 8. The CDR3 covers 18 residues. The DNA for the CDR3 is TGTGCCAGCAGCGTGGGACTAGCGGGAGTAGTCCCCTACAATGAGCAGTTCTTC. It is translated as CASSVGLAGVVPYNEQFF.